The 18 T cell receptor beta chains reported below all come from one sample, sequenced in a study of neoadjuvant anti-PD-1 for oral cavity cancer. The protocol was immunoSEQ multiplex PCR, while the TCRdb copy is restricted to in-frame clones and leaves out a portion. This sample has roughly 7,000 clones; 70% to 80% occur once, and the top ten carry about 3.6%. This specimen consisted of PBMCs, obtained before nivolumab (anti-PD-1) treatment. The receptors come from a person aged 40 to 85 with oral cavity squamous cell carcinoma.

This clone has more than one count but fewer than ten. V is TRBV14 and J is TRBJ1-6, with D uncertain. The CDR3 totals 11 residues. The V end lost 7 bases, the J end lost 9 bases, and 7 bases lay between the germline ends. CDR1 is SGHDN, CDR2 FVKESK, per germline. CDR3 bases: TGTGCCAGCAACCGGAGTTCACCCCTCCACTTT. Amino acids: CASNRSSPLHF.

The chain couples TRBV12-5 to TRBJ1-5; D gene ambiguous. V dropped 5 bases and J dropped 3 bases, with 5 bases sitting between them. The germline gives CDR1 LGHNT, CDR2 FRNRAP. The CDR3 spans 12 residues. The CDR3: CASGLPNQPQHF. CDR3 coding DNA: TGTGCTAGTGGTCTACCCAATCAGCCCCAGCATTTT. Combining the CDR3 with reference TRBV12-5 and TRBJ1-5 gives the whole variable domain DARVTQTPRHKVTEMGQEVTMRCQPILGHNTVFWYRQTMMQGLELLAYFRNRAPLDDSGMPKDRFSAEMPDATLATLKIQPSEPRDSAVYFCASGLPNQPQHFGDGTRLSIL.

Here the CDR3 DNA reads TGTGCCAGCAGCTCAGGGACACTAGCTTCAACAGATACGCAGTATTTT. It yields the protein CASSSGTLASTDTQYF. The V call is TRBV7-2, the J call TRBJ2-3; D tentatively reads TRBD1 or TRBD2 (6 bases each). The CDR3 extends over 16 amino acids. Trimming took off 4 bases at V and 3 bases at J, with 17 bases between the two ends. Germline CDR1 reads SGHTA; CDR2 reads FQGNSA.

V gene TRBV7-9 combines with J gene TRBJ2-5; 9 bases map to TRBD1. This CDR3 comprises 15 residues. V dropped 2 bases and J dropped 2; count of bases not matched to a gene: 3. Germline V CDR1 and CDR2: SEHNR, FQNEAQ (reference sequence). The CDR3 loop is CASSLRQGVQETQYF. The CDR3, as DNA: TGTGCCAGCAGCTTAAGACAGGGGGTACAAGAGACCCAGTACTTC.

The chain has TRBV7-9 and TRBJ2-1, with D tentatively TRBD1 (5 bases). The V and J ends lost 1 base and 6 bases respectively, with 13 bases between them. Per the germline V gene, CDR1 is SEHNR and CDR2 is FQNEAQ (reference sequence). CDR3 length: 15 amino acids. The CDR3 protein is CASSLVGRASNEQFF. The CDR3 coding sequence is TGTGCCAGCAGCTTAGTTGGCAGGGCTAGCAATGAGCAGTTCTTC.

This chain joins TRBV29-1 and TRBJ1-1, with TRBD1 identical over 11 bases. This CDR3 comprises 14 residues. The germline V gene has CDR1 SQVTM and CDR2 ANQGSEA. With 5 bases clipped from V and 0 bases from J, the junction kept 2 bases outside the gene matches. The CDR3 region has the DNA TGCAGCGTTTGGACAGGGGGCATGAACACTGAAGCTTTCTTT. This translates into CSVWTGGMNTEAFF.

The chain couples TRBV28 to TRBJ1-6, with 9 positions matching TRBD1. Per the germline V gene, CDR1 is MDHEN and CDR2 is SYDVKM. With 7 bases clipped from V and 6 bases from J, the junction kept 19 bases outside the gene matches. CDR3 length: 19 residues. The CDR3 nucleotides read TGTGCCAGCACCGGCCCCCCCGGAACCGGGACAGGGCCTAATTCACCCCTCCACTTT. Translation gives CASTGPPGTGTGPNSPLHF.

The chain links TRBV10-1 to TRBJ2-3, with D possibly being TRBD1 (5 bases). Trimming left V 0 bases short and J 1 base short, with 8 bases between. This CDR3 is built from 15 residues. In germline, CDR1 is WNHNN, CDR2 SYGVQD (reference sequence). DNA for the CDR3: TGCGCCAGCAGTGAGTCAAGGGGCCGCACAGATACGCAGTATTTT. Amino acids: CASSESRGRTDTQYF.

The chain is built from TRBV21-1 and TRBJ1-2. TRBV21-1 is labeled a pseudogene. The CDR3 has 18 residues. The CDR3 sequence is CASTHPPGDESRDYGYTF. The CDR3 bases are TGTGCCAGCACCCACCCCCCGGGGGACGAATCCCGAGACTATGGCTACACCTTC.

This clone showed up just once. The V call is TRBV7-2, the J call TRBJ2-6; no clear D. V lost 5 bases, J lost 3 bases, and 8 bases lay in between. Germline CDR1 is SGHTA and CDR2 is FQGNSA. This CDR3 comprises 14 residues. The CDR3 coding sequence is TGTGCCAGCAGCCCGCGAGGTGGGGCCAACGTCCTGACTTTC. It specifies CASSPRGGANVLTF.

This clone has only one observation. This chain uses TRBV9 with TRBJ1-1; 7 nucleotides align to TRBD1. V lost 3 bases to trimming and J lost 1 base; unmatched junction nucleotides: 3. CDR1 is SGDLS, CDR2 YYNGEE, per germline. The CDR3 runs to 14 residues. Here the CDR3 reads CASSARTGNTEAFF. The DNA for the CDR3 is TGTGCCAGCAGCGCTCGGACAGGGAACACTGAAGCTTTCTTT.

V gene TRBV7-2 combines with J gene TRBJ1-5; possible D gene TRBD1, 5 bases. This CDR3 spans 17 amino acids. The germline gives CDR1 SGHTA, CDR2 FQGNSA. V shed 5 bases and J shed 6 bases, with 23 bases lying between them. CDR3 region: CASSPNRDLGRTQPQHF. CDR3 in DNA: TGTGCCAGCAGCCCCAACCGTGATTTGGGACGGACTCAGCCCCAGCATTTT.

The rearrangement uses TRBV28 and TRBJ2-1; D unclear. Between the trimmed V and J ends, which lost 4 bases and 6 bases, there was a span of 13 bases. The CDR3 covers 14 residues. CDR1 and CDR2 (germline): MDHEN, SYDVKM. CDR3 amino acids: CASSSMTRLNEQFF. DNA for the CDR3: TGTGCCAGCAGTTCGATGACCCGCCTCAATGAGCAGTTCTTC.

The V and J genes are TRBV7-9 and TRBJ2-1, with D hard to call. Trimming left V 5 bases short and J 6 bases short, with 20 bases between. CDR3 length: 16 residues. Per germline, CDR1 SEHNR and CDR2 FQNEAQ (reference sequence). The DNA of the CDR3 is TGTGCCAGCAGCACGGCTCGACCACTCGAAGGCAATGAGCAGTTCTTC. Translated: CASSTARPLEGNEQFF.

Only one count was recorded for this clone. J is TRBJ1-5 and V is TRBV6-1, with D perhaps matching TRBD1 (6 bases). V gave up 6 bases and J gave up 7 bases, with 19 bases separating them. Per germline, CDR1 MNHNS and CDR2 SASEGT. The CDR3 contains 15 residues. The chain's CDR3 is CASREWVNRDQPQHF. As DNA, the CDR3 is TGTGCCAGCAGAGAGTGGGTGAACAGGGACCAGCCCCAGCATTTT.

This chain links TRBV4-1 with TRBJ2-5, with a weak D call TRBD2 (5 bases). The germline CDR1 and CDR2 sequences are MGHRA and YSYEKL. This CDR3 comprises 15 residues. Trimming stripped 5 bases from V and 4 bases from J, with 17 bases between. Written as DNA, the CDR3 is TGCGCCAGCAGCTCCCGAGGGCAAAACCGAGAGACCCAGTACTTC. Protein: CASSSRGQNRETQYF.

V and J are TRBV15 and TRBJ1-5, with TRBD1 identical over 8 bases. The CDR3 has 15 residues. Germline CDR1 reads LNHNV; CDR2 reads YYDKDF (reference sequence). Losses at the gene ends were 5 bases for V and 0 bases for J; bases not matched to a gene: 3. The CDR3 loop is CATSQGQVSNQPQHF. For the CDR3, the DNA is TGTGCCACCAGCCAGGGACAGGTTAGCAATCAGCCCCAGCATTTT.

The chain links TRBV2 to TRBJ2-1; D is tentatively TRBD1 or TRBD2 (5 bases each). The V end lost 6 bases, the J end lost 0 bases, and 9 bases lay between the germline ends. Germline assignment: CDR1 SNHLY and CDR2 FYNNEI. The CDR3 spans 14 residues. The CDR3 DNA is TGTGCCAGCAGGTTGGGGGTCTCCTACAATGAGCAGTTCTTC. This gives the protein CASRLGVSYNEQFF.